This TCR beta chain was profiled in a study of Tregs in tolerant kidney transplant recipients. Only in-frame clones appear in the TCRdb table, and some are missing; sequencing was by immunoSEQ multiplex PCR. The repertoire holds approximately 260,000 clones, with roughly four fifths as singletons. The study, taken as a whole, reports: The most relevant donor-specific Treg TCRbeta repertoire apparently came from expansion with activated donor B cells. Findings come from small patient numbers and require larger validation.

V shed 2 bases, J shed 3 bases, and the junction held 5 bases outside the gene matches. This CDR3 region has 16 residues. From germline, CDR1 is MGHRA and CDR2 YSYEKL. With respect to this clone: Its antigen is as yet unknown.

The origin of this receptor is a human donor in good health. The sequenced material came from CD4+ T cells from blood. The chain links TRBV4-1 to TRBJ2-2; 8 bases line up with TRBD1. The CDR3 region has the DNA TGCGCCAGCAGCCAAAGGACAGGGTGGGACACCGGGGAGCTGTTTTTT. Protein: CASSQRTGWDTGELFF.